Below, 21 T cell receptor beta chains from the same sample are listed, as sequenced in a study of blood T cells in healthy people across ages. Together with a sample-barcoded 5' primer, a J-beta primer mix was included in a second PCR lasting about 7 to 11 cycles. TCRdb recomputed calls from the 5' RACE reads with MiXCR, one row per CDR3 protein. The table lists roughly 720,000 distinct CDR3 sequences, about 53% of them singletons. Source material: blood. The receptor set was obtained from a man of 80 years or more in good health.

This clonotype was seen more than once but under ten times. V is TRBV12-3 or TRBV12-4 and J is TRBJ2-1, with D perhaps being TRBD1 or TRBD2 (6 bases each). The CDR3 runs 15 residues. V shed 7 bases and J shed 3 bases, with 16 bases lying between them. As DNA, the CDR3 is TGTGCCAGCACCACACCGGGGGCCTTCTACAATGAGCAGTTCTTC. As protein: CASTTPGAFYNEQFF.

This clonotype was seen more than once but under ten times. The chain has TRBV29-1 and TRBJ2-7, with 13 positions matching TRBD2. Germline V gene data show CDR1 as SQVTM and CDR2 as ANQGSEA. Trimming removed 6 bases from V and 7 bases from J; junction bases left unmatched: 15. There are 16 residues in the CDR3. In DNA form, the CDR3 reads TGCAGCGTCGCGACTAGCGGGAGGATTCTTGGGGGGGAGCAGTACTTC. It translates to CSVATSGRILGGEQYF.

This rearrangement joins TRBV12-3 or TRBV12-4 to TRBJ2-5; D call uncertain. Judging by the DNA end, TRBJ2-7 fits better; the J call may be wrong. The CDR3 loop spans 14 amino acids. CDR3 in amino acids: CASTTWPGAGEQYF. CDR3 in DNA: TGTGCCAGCACCACTTGGCCGGGTGCCGGCGAGCAGTACTTC.

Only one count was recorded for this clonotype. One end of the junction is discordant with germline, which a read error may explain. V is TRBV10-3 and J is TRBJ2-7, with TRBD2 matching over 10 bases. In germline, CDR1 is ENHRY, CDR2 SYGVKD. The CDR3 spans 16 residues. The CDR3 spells CASSYIPSGSLYEQYF. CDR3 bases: TGTGCCAGCAGTTATATCCCTAGCGGGAGTCTCTACGAGCAGTACTTC.

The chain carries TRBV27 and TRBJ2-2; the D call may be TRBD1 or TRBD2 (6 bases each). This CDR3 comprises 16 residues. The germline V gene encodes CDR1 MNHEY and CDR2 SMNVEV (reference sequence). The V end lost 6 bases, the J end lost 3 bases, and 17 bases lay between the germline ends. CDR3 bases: TGTGCCAGCAGCCCTAGGGGGGACTCCTACACCGGGGAGCTGTTTTTT. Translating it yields CASSPRGDSYTGELFF.

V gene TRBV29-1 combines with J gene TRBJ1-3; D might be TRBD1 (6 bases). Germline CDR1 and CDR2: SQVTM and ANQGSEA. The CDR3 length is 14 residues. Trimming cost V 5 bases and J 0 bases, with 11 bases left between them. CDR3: CSVMTGSSGNTIYF. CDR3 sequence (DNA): TGCAGCGTTATGACAGGTTCCTCTGGAAACACCATATATTTT.

In nucleotides, the CDR3 is TGTGCCAGCAGCTTAGGGGAACAGGGGGCACAGTACTTC. Its protein is CASSLGEQGAQYF. The J gene is TRBJ2-4, the V gene TRBV7-9, with TRBD1 matching over 9 bases. CDR1 SEHNR and CDR2 FQNEAQ come from the germline V gene (reference sequence). This CDR3 spans 13 amino acids. J was trimmed by 13 bases and V by 1 base; bases with no gene match: 5.

The CDR3 DNA follows: TGTGCCAGCAGCGGAAGGACTAGCCGTCCCTACAATGAGCAGTTCTTC. Its protein product is CASSGRTSRPYNEQFF. This sequence joins TRBV11-2 and TRBJ2-1; TRBD2 matches at 8 bases. V lost 5 bases, J lost 2 bases, and 8 bases stayed unmatched. Germline V gene lookup returns CDR1 SGHAT and CDR2 FQNNGV. This CDR3 comprises 16 residues. Using reference TRBV11-2 and TRBJ2-1 for the parts outside the CDR3, the full variable domain is EAGVAQSPRYKIIEKRQSVAFWCNPISGHATLYWYQQILGQGPKLLIQFQNNGVVDDSQLPKDRFSAERLKGVDSTLKIQPAKLEDSAVYLCASSGRTSRPYNEQFFGPGTRLTVL.

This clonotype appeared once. CDR3 protein: CASSPSQGGQGGYEQYF. CDR3 DNA: TGTGCCAGCAGCCCATCGCAGGGGGGACAGGGGGGCTACGAGCAGTACTTC. The chain combines TRBV13 with TRBJ2-7, with 11 nucleotides matching TRBD1. The junction had 12 bases not matched to a gene; V was cut back by 5 bases and J by 3 bases. Per the germline V gene, CDR1 is PRHDT and CDR2 is FYEKMQ (reference sequence). There are 17 residues in the CDR3.

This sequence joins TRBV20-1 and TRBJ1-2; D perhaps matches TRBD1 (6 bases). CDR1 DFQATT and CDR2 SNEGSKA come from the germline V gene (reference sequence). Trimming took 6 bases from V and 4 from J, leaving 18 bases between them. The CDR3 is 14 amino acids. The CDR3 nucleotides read TGCAGTGCGGAGAGGGCGGGGGGCGGCTATGGCTACACCTTC. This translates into CSAERAGGGYGYTF.

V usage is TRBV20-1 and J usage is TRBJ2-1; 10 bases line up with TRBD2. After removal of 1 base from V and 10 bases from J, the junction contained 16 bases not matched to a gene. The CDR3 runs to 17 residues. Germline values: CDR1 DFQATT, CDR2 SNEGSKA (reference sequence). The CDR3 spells CSARVAGGLKRAEEQFF. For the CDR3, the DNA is TGCAGTGCTAGAGTAGCGGGAGGCCTCAAGAGGGCTGAGGAGCAGTTCTTC.

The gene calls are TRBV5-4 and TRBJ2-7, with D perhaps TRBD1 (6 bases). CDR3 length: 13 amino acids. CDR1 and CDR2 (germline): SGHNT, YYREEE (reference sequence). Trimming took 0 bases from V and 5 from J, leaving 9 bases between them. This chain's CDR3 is CASSLVSGDEQYF. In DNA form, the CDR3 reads TGTGCCAGCAGCTTGGTTTCAGGGGACGAGCAGTACTTC.

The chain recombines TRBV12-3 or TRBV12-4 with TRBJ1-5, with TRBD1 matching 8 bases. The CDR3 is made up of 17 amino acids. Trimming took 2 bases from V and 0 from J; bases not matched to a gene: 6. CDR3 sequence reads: CASSLSAGGNSNQPQHF. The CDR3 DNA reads TGTGCCAGCAGTTTATCGGCAGGGGGCAATAGCAATCAGCCCCAGCATTTT.

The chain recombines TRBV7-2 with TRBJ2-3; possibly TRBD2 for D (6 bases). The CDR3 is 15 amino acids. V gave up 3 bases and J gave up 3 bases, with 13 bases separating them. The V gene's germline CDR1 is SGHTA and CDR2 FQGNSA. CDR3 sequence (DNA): TGTGCCAGCAGCTTTTCCGGGGGAAGAACAGATACGCAGTATTTT. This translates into CASSFSGGRTDTQYF.

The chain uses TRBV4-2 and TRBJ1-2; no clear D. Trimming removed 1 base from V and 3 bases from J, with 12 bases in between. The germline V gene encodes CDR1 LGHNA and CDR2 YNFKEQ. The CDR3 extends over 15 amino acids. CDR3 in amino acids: CASSQVKASDYGYTF. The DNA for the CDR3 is TGTGCCAGCAGCCAAGTCAAGGCCTCCGACTATGGCTACACCTTC.

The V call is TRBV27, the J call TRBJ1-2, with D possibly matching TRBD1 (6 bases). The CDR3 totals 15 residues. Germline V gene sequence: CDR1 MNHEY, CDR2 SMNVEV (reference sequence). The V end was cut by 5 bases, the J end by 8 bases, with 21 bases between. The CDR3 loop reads CASSPRWAGADGYTF. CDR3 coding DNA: TGTGCCAGCAGTCCCCGGTGGGCAGGGGCTGACGGCTACACCTTC.

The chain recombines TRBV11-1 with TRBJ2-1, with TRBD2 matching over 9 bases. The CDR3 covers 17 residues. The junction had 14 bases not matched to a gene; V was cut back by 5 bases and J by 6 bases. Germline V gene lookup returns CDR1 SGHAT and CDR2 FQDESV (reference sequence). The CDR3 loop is CASSLEASGTNLNEQFF. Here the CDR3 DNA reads TGTGCCAGCAGCCTAGAGGCTAGCGGGACCAATCTCAATGAGCAGTTCTTC.

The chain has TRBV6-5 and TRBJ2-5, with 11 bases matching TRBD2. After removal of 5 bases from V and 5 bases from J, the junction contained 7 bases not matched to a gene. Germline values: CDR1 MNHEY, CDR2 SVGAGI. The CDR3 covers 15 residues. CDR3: CASSQLAGEWETQYF. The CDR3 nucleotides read TGTGCCAGCAGTCAACTAGCGGGAGAGTGGGAGACCCAGTACTTC.

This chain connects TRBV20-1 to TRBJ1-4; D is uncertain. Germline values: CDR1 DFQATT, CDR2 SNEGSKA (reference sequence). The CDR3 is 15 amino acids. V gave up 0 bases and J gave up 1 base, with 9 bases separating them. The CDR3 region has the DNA TGCAGTGCTAGAGATCCCAGAGTAACTAATGAAAAACTGTTTTTT. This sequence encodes CSARDPRVTNEKLFF.

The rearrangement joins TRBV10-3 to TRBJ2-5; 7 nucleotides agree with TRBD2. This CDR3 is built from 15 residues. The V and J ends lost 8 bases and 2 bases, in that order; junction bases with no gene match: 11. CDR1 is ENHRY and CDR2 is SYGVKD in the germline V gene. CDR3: CAIAPAGGGQETQYF. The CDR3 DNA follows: TGTGCCATCGCCCCCGCGGGCGGGGGTCAAGAGACCCAGTACTTC.

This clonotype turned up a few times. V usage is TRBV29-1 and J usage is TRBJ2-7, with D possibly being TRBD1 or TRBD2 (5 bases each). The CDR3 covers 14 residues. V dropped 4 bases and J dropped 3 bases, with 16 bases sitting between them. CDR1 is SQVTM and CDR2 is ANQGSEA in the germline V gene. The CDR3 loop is CSVVVGTANYEQYF. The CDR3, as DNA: TGCAGCGTTGTAGTCGGGACGGCTAACTACGAGCAGTACTTC.